This TCR beta chain was recorded in a study of technical replicates of blood from a handful of donors. From germline, CDR1 is MNHNS and CDR2 SASEGT. V dropped 2 bases and J dropped 2; count of bases not matched to a gene: 9. The CDR3 runs to 16 residues. Data came from immunoSEQ multiplex PCR; TCRdb stores just in-frame clones and leaves some out. There are roughly 69,000 clones in the sample; 95% to 97% occur only once, and around 0.29% lies in the top ten. This TCR was recovered from a human donor in good health. The sequenced sample consisted of T cells isolated from PBMCs. The chain is built from TRBV6-1 and TRBJ2-7; 7 nucleotides align to TRBD1. The CDR3 bases are TGTGCCAGCAGTGAACTACAGGGGCTTATTACCTACGAGCAGTACTTC. It is translated as CASSELQGLITYEQYF.